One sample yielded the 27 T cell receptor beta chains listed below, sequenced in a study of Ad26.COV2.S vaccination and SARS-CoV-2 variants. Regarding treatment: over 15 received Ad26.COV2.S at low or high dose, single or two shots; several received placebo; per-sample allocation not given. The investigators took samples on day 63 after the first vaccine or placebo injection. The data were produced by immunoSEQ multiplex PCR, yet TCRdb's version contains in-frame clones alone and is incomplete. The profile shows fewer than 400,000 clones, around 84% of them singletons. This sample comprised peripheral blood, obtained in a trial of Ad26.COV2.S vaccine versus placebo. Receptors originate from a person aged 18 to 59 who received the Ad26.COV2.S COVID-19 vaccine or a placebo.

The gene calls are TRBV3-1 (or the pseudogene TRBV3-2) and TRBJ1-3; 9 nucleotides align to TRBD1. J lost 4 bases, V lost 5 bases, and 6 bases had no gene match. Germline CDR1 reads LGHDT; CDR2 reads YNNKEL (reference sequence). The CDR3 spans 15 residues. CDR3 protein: CASSSGTGLGNTIYF. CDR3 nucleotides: TGTGCCAGCAGCTCCGGGACAGGGCTCGGAAACACCATATATTTT.

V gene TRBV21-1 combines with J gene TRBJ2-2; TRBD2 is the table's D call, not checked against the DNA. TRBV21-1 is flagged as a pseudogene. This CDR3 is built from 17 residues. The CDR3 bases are TGTGCCAGCAGCAAAGAAGAGTACGGAAAAGCGACCGGGGAGCTGTTTTTT. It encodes CASSKEEYGKATGELFF.

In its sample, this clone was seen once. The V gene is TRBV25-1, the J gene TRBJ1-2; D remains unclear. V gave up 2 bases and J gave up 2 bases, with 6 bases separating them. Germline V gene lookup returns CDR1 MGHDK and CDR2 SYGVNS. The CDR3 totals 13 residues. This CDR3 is CASSEQANYGYTF. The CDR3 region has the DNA TGTGCCAGCAGTGAACAGGCGAACTATGGCTACACCTTC.

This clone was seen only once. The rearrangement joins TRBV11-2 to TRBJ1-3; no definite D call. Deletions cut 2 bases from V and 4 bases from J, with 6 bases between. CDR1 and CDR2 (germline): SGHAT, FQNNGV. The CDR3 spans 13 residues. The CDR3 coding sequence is TGTGCCAGCAGCTTAAGTGGGGGAAACACCATATATTTT. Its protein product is CASSLSGGNTIYF.

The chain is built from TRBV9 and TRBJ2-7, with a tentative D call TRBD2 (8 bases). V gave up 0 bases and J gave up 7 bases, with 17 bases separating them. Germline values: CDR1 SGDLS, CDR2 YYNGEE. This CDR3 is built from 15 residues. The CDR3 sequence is CASSVEGAASGEQYF. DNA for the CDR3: TGTGCCAGCAGCGTAGAGGGGGCGGCTAGCGGGGAGCAGTACTTC.

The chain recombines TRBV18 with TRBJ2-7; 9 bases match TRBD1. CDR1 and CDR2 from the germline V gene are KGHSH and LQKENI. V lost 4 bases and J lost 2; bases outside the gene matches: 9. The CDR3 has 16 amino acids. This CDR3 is CASSLTPGQGTYEQYF. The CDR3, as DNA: TGTGCCAGCTCACTGACCCCGGGACAGGGTACCTACGAGCAGTACTTC.

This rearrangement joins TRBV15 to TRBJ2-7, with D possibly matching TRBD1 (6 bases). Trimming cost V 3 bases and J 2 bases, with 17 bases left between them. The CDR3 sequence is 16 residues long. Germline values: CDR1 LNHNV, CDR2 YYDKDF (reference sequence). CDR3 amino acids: CATSSLQGPTAYEQYF. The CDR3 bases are TGTGCCACCAGCAGTTTACAGGGCCCCACGGCCTACGAGCAGTACTTC.

The CDR3 sequence: CAAGIAQETQYF. The CDR3 DNA follows: TGTGCCGCAGGTATAGCTCAAGAGACCCAGTACTTC. The chain has TRBV3-1 (or the pseudogene TRBV3-2) and TRBJ2-5; D unclear. V was clipped by 11 bases and J by 2 bases, with 12 bases between them. The germline CDR1 and CDR2 sequences are LGHDT and YNNKEL (reference sequence). This CDR3 region has 12 residues.

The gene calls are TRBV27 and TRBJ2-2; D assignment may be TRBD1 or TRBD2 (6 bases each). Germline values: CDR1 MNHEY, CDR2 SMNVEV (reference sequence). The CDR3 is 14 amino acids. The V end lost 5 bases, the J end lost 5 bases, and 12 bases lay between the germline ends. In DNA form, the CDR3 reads TGTGCCAGCAGTGTGGGGGGCTGGACCGGGGAGCTGTTTTTT. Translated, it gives CASSVGGWTGELFF.

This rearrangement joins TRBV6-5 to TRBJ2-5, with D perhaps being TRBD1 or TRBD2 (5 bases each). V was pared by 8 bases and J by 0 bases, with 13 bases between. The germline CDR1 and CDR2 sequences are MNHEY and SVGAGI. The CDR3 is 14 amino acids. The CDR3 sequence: CASRRGSNQETQYF. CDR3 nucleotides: TGTGCCAGCCGCCGGGGCTCCAACCAAGAGACCCAGTACTTC.

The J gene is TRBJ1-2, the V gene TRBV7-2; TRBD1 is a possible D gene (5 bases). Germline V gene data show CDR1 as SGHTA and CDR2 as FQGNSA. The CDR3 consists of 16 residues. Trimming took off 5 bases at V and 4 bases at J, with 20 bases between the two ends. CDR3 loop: CASSANPGSTGYGYTF. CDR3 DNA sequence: TGTGCCAGCAGCGCCAATCCAGGGTCAACGGGCTATGGCTACACCTTC.

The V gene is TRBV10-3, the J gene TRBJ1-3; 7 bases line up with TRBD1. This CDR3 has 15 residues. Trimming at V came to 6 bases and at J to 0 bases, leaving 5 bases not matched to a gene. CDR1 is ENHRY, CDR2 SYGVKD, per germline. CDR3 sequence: CAISQTGNSGNTIYF. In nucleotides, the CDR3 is TGTGCCATCAGCCAGACAGGGAACTCTGGAAACACCATATATTTT.

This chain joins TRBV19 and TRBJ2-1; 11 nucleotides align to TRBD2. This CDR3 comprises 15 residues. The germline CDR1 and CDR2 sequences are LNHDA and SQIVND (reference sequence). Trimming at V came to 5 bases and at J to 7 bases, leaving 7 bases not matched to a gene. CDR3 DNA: TGTGCCAGTAGTGCTCTTAGCGGGGGGGGAAATGAGCAGTTCTTC. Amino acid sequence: CASSALSGGGNEQFF.

CDR3 DNA sequence: TGTGCTGCCAGGATAGACAGGGATAATAGGGCTTTCTTT. Translating gives CAARIDRDNRAFF. The chain recombines TRBV10-3 with TRBJ1-1; TRBD1 aligns across 7 bases. Germline assignment: CDR1 ENHRY and CDR2 SYGVKD. This CDR3 comprises 13 residues.

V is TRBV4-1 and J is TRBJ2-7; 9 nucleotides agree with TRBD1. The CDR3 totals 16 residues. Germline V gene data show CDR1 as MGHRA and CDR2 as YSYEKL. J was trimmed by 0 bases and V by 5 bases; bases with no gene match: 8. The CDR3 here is CASSTRTGGGSYEQYF. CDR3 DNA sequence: TGCGCCAGCAGCACTCGCACAGGGGGCGGCTCCTACGAGCAGTACTTC.

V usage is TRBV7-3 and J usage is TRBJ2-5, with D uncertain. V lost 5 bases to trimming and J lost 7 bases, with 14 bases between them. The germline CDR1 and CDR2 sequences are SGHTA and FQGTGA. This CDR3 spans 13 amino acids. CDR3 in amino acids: CASSPEDRRTQYF. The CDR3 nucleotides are TGTGCCAGCAGCCCTGAGGATAGGCGGACCCAGTACTTC.

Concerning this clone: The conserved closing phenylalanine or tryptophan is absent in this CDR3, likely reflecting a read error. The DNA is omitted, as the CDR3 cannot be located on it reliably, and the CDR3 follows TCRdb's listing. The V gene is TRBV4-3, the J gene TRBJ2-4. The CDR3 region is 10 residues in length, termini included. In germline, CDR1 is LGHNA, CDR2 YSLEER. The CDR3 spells CASSPSWLEL.

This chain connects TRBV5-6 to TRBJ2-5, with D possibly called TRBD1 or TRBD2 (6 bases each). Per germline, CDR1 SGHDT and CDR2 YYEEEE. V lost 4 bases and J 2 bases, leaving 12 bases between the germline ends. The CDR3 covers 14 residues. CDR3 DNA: TGTGCCAGCAGCCGCGGGGACATTCAAGAGACCCAGTACTTC. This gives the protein CASSRGDIQETQYF.

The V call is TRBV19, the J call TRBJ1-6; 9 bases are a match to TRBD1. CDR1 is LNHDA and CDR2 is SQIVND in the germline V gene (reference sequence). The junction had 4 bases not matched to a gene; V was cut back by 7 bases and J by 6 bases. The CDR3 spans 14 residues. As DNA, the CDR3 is TGTGCCAGTACGCCGGGACAGGGTAATTCACCCCTCCACTTT. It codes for CASTPGQGNSPLHF.

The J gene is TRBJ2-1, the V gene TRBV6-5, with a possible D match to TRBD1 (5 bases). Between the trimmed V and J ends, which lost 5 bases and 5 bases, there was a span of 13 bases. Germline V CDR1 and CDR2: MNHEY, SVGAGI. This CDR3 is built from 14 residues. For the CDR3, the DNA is TGTGCCAGCAGTAGGGGCAGGTCGGACAATGAGCAGTTCTTC. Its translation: CASSRGRSDNEQFF.

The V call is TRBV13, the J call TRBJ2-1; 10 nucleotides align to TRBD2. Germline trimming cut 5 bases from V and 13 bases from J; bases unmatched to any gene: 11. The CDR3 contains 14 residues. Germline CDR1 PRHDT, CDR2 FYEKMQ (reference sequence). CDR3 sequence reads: CASSRTVLAGIQFF. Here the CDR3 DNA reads TGTGCCAGCAGCCGGACCGTACTAGCGGGGATTCAGTTCTTC.

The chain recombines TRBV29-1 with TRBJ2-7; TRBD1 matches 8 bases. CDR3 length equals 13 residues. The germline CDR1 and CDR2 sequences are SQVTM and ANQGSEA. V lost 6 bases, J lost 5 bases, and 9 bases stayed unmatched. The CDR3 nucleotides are TGCAGCGTAGCAGGACAGGGATTAGACGAGCAGTACTTC. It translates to CSVAGQGLDEQYF.

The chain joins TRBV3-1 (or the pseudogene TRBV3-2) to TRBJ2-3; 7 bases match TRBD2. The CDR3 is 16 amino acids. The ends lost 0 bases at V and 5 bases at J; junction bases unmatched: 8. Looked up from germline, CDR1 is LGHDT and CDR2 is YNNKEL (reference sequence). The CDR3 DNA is TGTGCCAGCAGCCAAGATGGGGCTAGCGGAAGAGATACGCAGTATTTT. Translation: CASSQDGASGRDTQYF.

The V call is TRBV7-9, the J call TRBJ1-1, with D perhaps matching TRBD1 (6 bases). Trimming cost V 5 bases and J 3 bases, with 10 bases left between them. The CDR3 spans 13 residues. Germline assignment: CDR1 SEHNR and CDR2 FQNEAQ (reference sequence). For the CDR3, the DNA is TGTGCCAGCAGCCGGGACACCGACACTGAAGCTTTCTTT. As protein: CASSRDTDTEAFF.

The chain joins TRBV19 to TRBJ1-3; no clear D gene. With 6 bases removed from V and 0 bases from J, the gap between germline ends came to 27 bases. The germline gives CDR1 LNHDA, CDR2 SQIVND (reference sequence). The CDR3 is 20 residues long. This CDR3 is CASSPIARKVGVVSGNTIYF. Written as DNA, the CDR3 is TGTGCCAGTAGCCCCATCGCGAGGAAAGTAGGCGTCGTCTCTGGAAACACCATATATTTT. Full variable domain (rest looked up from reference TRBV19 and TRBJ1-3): DGGITQSPKYLFRKEGQNVTLSCEQNLNHDAMYWYRQDPGQGLRLIYYSQIVNDFQKGDIAEGYSVSREKKESFPLTVTSAQKNPTAFYLCASSPIARKVGVVSGNTIYFGEGSWLTVV.

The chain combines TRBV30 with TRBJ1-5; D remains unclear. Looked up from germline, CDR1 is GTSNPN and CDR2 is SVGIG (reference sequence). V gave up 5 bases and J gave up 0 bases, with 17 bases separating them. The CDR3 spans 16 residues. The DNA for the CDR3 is TGTGCCTGGGGGTGGGCAGGCAGCTATAGCAATCAGCCCCAGCATTTT. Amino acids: CAWGWAGSYSNQPQHF.

In DNA form, the CDR3 reads TGTGCCAGCAGCTTCGGCCCCAGCGGGAGCACTGAAGCTTTCTTT. Encoded protein: CASSFGPSGSTEAFF. V gene TRBV7-2 combines with J gene TRBJ1-1, with D unresolved. The CDR3 is 15 residues long. Trimming took off 3 bases at V and 4 bases at J, with 15 bases between the two ends. CDR1 and CDR2 from the germline V gene are SGHTA and FQGNSA.